These T cell receptor beta chains were read from a single sample in a study of control samples from healthy donors and cancer patients. Using immunoSEQ multiplex PCR, the repertoire was profiled, and TCRdb retains in-frame clones only, with some absent. Of over 100,000 clones listed, more than 90% are singletons. The specimen sequenced was blood. The receptors here all came from a man between 18 and 35 years old in good health. Each CDR3 is given with its conserved first and last residue. Each record gives: D gene, J gene, clone size, V gene, CDR3 length, CDR3 protein, CDR3 DNA. The D gene is left open where the match is weak. Size is omitted from some rows. Given values are once, few, many or a class for expanded clones.

TRBD2,TRBJ2-3,.,TRBV7-9,15,CASSQGLGVTDTQYF,TGTGCCAGCAGCCAGGGACTAGGGGTGACAGATACGCAGTATTTT
.,TRBJ1-2,.,TRBV10-3,17,CAIRFSGEGRANYGYTF,TGTGCCATCAGATTTTCCGGGGAGGGCCGGGCTAACTATGGCTACACCTTC
TRBD2,TRBJ2-1,.,TRBV18,12,CASSPQRGGLFF,TGTGCCAGCTCACCGCAGCGGGGGGGCCTTTTCTTC
TRBD1,TRBJ2-4,.,TRBV14,16,CASSHTGQGSKNIQYF,TGTGCCAGCAGCCACACCGGACAGGGGAGCAAAAACATTCAGTACTTC
TRBD2,TRBJ2-3,once,TRBV10-3,19,CAISDLLAGGNFGTDTQYF,TGTGCCATCAGTGACTTGCTAGCGGGGGGGAATTTTGGGACAGATACGCAGTATTTT
TRBD1,TRBJ1-4,few,TRBV6-1,14,CASSEGQGAEKLFF,TGTGCCAGCAGTGAAGGACAGGGGGCTGAAAAACTGTTTTTT
.,TRBJ2-7,.,TRBV30,13,CAWSVVVSYEQYF,TGTGCCTGGAGTGTGGTCGTCTCCTACGAGCAGTACTTC
.,TRBJ1-5,few,TRBV4-1,15,CASSQGADSNQPQHF,TGCGCCAGCAGCCAAGGAGCAGATAGCAATCAGCCCCAGCATTTT
.,TRBJ1-2,.,TRBV10-3,11,CATGGGYGYTF,TGTGCCACCGGGGGGGGCTATGGCTACACCTTC
.,TRBJ1-2,.,TRBV11-1,16,CASSPTPSPLNYGYTF,TGTGCCAGCAGCCCCACGCCAAGTCCTCTAAACTATGGCTACACCTTC
TRBD2,TRBJ2-2,.,TRBV19,15,CASSTGGADTGELFF,TGTGCCAGTAGTACCGGGGGGGCCGACACCGGGGAGCTGTTTTTT
.,TRBJ1-5,once,TRBV3-1/TRBV3-2,13,CASSPPGNQPQHF,TGTGCCAGCAGCCCCCCGGGCAATCAGCCCCAGCATTTT
.,TRBJ1-2,.,TRBV27,14,CASSPRRINYGYTF,TGTGCCAGCAGTCCCCGACGGATTAACTATGGCTACACCTTC
.,TRBJ2-5,.,TRBV19,11,CASSIKETQYF,TGTGCCAGTAGTATAAAAGAGACCCAGTACTTC
.,TRBJ1-4,.,TRBV14,15,CASSSTTVTNEKLFF,TGTGCCAGCAGCTCGACGACAGTCACTAATGAAAAACTGTTTTTT
.,TRBJ2-5,.,TRBV5-5,14,CASSLTVVGETQYF,TGTGCCAGCAGCTTAACAGTCGTAGGAGAGACCCAGTACTTC
.,TRBJ2-1,.,TRBV2,13,CASSDWASNEQFF,TGTGCCAGCAGTGATTGGGCTAGCAATGAGCAGTTCTTC
TRBD1,TRBJ1-1,.,TRBV6-5,13,CASSLGQSTEAFF,TGTGCCAGCAGCCTGGGACAGTCCACTGAAGCTTTCTTT
TRBD2,TRBJ2-5,.,TRBV3-1/TRBV3-2,14,CASSPGLGGETQYF,TGTGCCAGCAGTCCGGGACTAGGTGGGGAGACCCAGTACTTC
.,TRBJ1-5,few,TRBV2,16,CASTGSGRGGNQPQHF,TGTGCCAGCACCGGCTCTGGACGGGGAGGCAATCAGCCCCAGCATTTT
.,TRBJ2-4,.,TRBV19,13,CASSIREFAIQYF,TGTGCCAGTAGTATAAGAGAGTTTGCCATTCAGTACTTC
TRBD1,TRBJ1-2,.,TRBV5-6,14,CASSLRTGIYGYTF,TGTGCCAGCAGCCTACGGACAGGGATCTATGGCTACACCTTC
.,TRBJ1-1,.,TRBV29-1,10,CSVTNTEAFF,TGCAGCGTTACGAACACTGAAGCTTTCTTT
.,TRBJ1-2,.,TRBV7-6,13,CASSLPRGSGYTF,TGTGCCAGCAGCTTACCCCGAGGGTCCGGCTACACCTTC
.,TRBJ1-1,.,TRBV30,12,CALENRGTEAFF,TGTGCCCTAGAAAACAGAGGGACTGAAGCTTTCTTT
.,TRBJ1-1,.,TRBV6-5,14,CASSYSGRNTEAFF,TGTGCCAGCAGTTACTCGGGCAGAAACACTGAAGCTTTCTTT
.,TRBJ1-3,.,TRBV11-2,15,CASSSLGRKGNTIYF,TGTGCCAGCAGCTCCCTAGGACGGAAGGGAAACACCATATATTTT
.,TRBJ1-5,.,TRBV28,13,CASSFGSNQPQHF,TGTGCCAGCAGTTTTGGTAGCAATCAGCCCCAGCATTTT
.,TRBJ2-1,.,TRBV9,12,CASSSAGNEQFF,TGTGCCAGCAGCTCGGCAGGCAATGAGCAGTTCTTC
.,TRBJ2-1,.,TRBV10-2,17,CASSDKKRGWYYNEQFF,TGCGCCAGCAGTGATAAAAAGAGGGGCTGGTACTACAATGAGCAGTTCTTC
.,TRBJ2-6,.,TRBV11-2,18,CASSWARGARTGANVLTF,TGTGCCAGCAGTTGGGCCCGGGGGGCGAGGACTGGGGCCAACGTCCTGACTTTC
TRBD1,TRBJ2-7,.,TRBV19,18,CASTAQGEGSINSYEQYF,TGTGCCAGTACCGCACAGGGGGAAGGGTCGATTAACTCCTACGAGCAGTACTTC
.,TRBJ1-2,.,TRBV20-1,13,CSASKGGEYGYTF,TGCAGTGCTAGTAAAGGGGGAGAGTATGGCTACACCTTC
.,TRBJ1-3,.,TRBV2,14,CASILESGGNTIYF,.
.,TRBJ2-1,.,TRBV27,15,CASRITGGRNNEQFF,TGTGCCAGCAGGATTACCGGGGGCCGCAACAATGAGCAGTTCTTC
.,TRBJ2-1,.,TRBV13,15,CASSFQGPSYNEQFF,TGTGCCAGCAGCTTTCAGGGTCCCTCCTACAATGAGCAGTTCTTC
.,TRBJ2-3,.,TRBV5-1,14,CASGGGGYTDTQYF,TGCGCCAGCGGAGGAGGAGGGTACACAGATACGCAGTATTTT